Below, 10 T cell receptor beta chains from the same sample are listed, as sequenced in a study of shared clonotypes between healthy human individuals. Using immunoSEQ multiplex PCR, the repertoire was profiled, and TCRdb retains in-frame clones only, with some absent. The sample holds some 2 million clones, 85% to 95% seen once. Selected positively for CCR7 and CD45RO-negative, naive CD8 cells excluded terminally differentiated effector memory CD45RA+ cells. Sequencing input: naive CD8+ T cells sorted from blood. The receptors stem from a man between 18 and 29 years old in good health.

This sequence joins TRBV5-6 and TRBJ2-7; 9 positions agree with TRBD2. Losses at the gene ends were 3 bases for V and 2 bases for J; bases not matched to a gene: 9. Germline V lookup: CDR1 SGHDT, CDR2 YYEEEE. The CDR3 totals 16 residues. CDR3 DNA sequence: TGTGCCAGCAGCTCCTTAGCGGGAGTGGGGGCCTACGAGCAGTACTTC. Residues: CASSSLAGVGAYEQYF.

This sequence joins TRBV27 and TRBJ2-1; TRBD2 matches at 11 bases. Germline V CDR1 and CDR2: MNHEY, SMNVEV (reference sequence). Unmatched junction bases numbered 10, after V lost 4 bases and J lost 2 bases. This CDR3 is 18 amino acids long. The DNA for the CDR3 is TGTGCCAGCAGTTACGGGCCCAATAGCGGGGGGGCCTACAATGAGCAGTTCTTC. Its protein product is CASSYGPNSGGAYNEQFF.

Turning to this clone: This same CDR3 is encoded by further DNA sequences in the sample. The chain couples TRBV7-9 to TRBJ1-1; D not resolved. This CDR3 is 11 amino acids long. Per the germline V gene, CDR1 is SEHNR and CDR2 is FQNEAQ (reference sequence). Trimming left V 3 bases short and J 4 bases short, with 3 bases between. CDR3 sequence (DNA): TGTGCCAGCAGCTTTTCCACTGAAGCTTTCTTT. Residues: CASSFSTEAFF.

The sample holds one count of this clone. The chain carries TRBV4-1 and TRBJ2-1; no clear D. This CDR3 has 13 amino acids. V was trimmed by 0 bases and J by 9 bases, leaving 9 bases between them. CDR1 is MGHRA, CDR2 YSYEKL, per germline. CDR3 DNA: TGCGCCAGCAGCCAAGATGGGGAAAGTGAGCAGTTCTTC. This codes for CASSQDGESEQFF.

This sequence joins TRBV9 and TRBJ2-3; 8 bases align to TRBD2. The CDR3 runs to 15 residues. In germline, CDR1 is SGDLS, CDR2 YYNGEE. Germline trimming cut 0 bases from V and 1 base from J; bases unmatched to any gene: 1. DNA of the CDR3: TGTGCCAGCAGCGTAGAGACTAGCGGCACAGATACGCAGTATTTT. Protein: CASSVETSGTDTQYF.

The chain carries TRBV5-8 and TRBJ2-7; D is unresolved. Trimming took 0 bases from V and 6 from J, leaving 7 bases between them. This CDR3 is built from 12 residues. CDR1 and CDR2 (germline): SGHTS, YDEGEE. The CDR3 loop reads CASSLGVIEQYF. The CDR3 coding sequence is TGTGCCAGCAGCTTGGGCGTAATCGAGCAGTACTTC.

The V gene is TRBV19, the J gene TRBJ2-2, with a weak D call TRBD1 (6 bases). Germline-derived CDR1 and CDR2 are LNHDA and SQIVND (reference sequence). The CDR3 is 15 residues long. Trimming removed 3 bases from V and 8 bases from J, with 16 bases in between. Written as DNA, the CDR3 is TGTGCCAGTAGTATTGTTCTAGGGGGTACAGGGGAGCTGTTTTTT. Amino acids: CASSIVLGGTGELFF.

Turning to this clone: The same CDR3 arises from other DNA sequences in this sample as well. This chain joins TRBV18 and TRBJ2-7; D is possibly TRBD1 or TRBD2 (6 bases each). V was shortened by 3 bases and J by 5 bases, with 11 bases between the two germline ends. The CDR3 length is 13 residues. Germline V gene lookup returns CDR1 KGHSH and CDR2 LQKENI. The CDR3 DNA reads TGTGCCAGCTCACCGACCGGGGGCGACGAGCAGTACTTC. Translated, it gives CASSPTGGDEQYF.

J is TRBJ2-1 and V is TRBV6-5; D perhaps matches TRBD2 (6 bases). The CDR3 runs to 16 residues. V was clipped by 0 bases and J by 1 base, with 10 bases between them. Germline V gene sequence: CDR1 MNHEY, CDR2 SVGAGI. DNA of the CDR3: TGTGCCAGCAGTTACTCGGAGGGGCGATCCTACAATGAGCAGTTCTTC. Translating gives CASSYSEGRSYNEQFF.

The CDR3, as DNA: TGTGCCAGCAGTGACCCGGAAGACGACCCGGGAAACAGGCCCCCCGGGGAGCTGTTTTTT. It translates to CASSDPEDDPGNRPPGELFF. The gene calls are TRBV2 and TRBJ2-2; either TRBD1 or TRBD2 may fit D (5 bases each). V was clipped by 3 bases and J by 6 bases, with 29 bases between them. Germline V gene sequence: CDR1 SNHLY, CDR2 FYNNEI. This CDR3 has 20 residues.